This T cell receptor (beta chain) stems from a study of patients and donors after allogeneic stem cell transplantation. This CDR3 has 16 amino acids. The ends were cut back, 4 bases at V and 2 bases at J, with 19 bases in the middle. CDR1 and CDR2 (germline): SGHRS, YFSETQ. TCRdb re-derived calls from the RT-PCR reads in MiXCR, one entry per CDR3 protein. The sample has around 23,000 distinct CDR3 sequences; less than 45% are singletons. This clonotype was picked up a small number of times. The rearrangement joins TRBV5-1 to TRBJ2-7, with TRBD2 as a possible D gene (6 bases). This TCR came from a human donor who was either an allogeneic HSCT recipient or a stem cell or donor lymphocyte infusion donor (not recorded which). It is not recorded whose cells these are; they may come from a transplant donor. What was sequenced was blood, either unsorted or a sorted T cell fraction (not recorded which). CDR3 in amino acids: CASSPQARGRPYEQYF. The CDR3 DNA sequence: TGCGCCAGCAGCCCCCAAGCTCGGGGGAGGCCCTACGAGCAGTACTTC.